Detailed here is one T cell receptor beta chain. Antigen specificity is unknown. TCRdb's table, derived via immunoSEQ multiplex PCR, lists solely in-frame clones and lacks some. The data show 2 million or so clones, approximately 95% seen once. The entry originates in a study of shared clonotypes between healthy human individuals. Study in general: Per donor, three plates held CD4 naive cells, three held CD4 memory, two held CD8 naive and one held CD8 memory.

The germline V gene has CDR1 SNHLY and CDR2 FYNNEI. The CDR3 has 12 residues. V shed 6 bases, J shed 5 bases, and the junction held 4 bases outside the gene matches. Whole-study findings and limits: Clonotype sharing among the donors was expected to vary with sequencing depth. Naive CD4 clonotype sharing across several donors was approximately 5%.

Material: naive CD4+ T cells sorted from blood. Subset indicated: CD45RA+ positively selected. This TCR derives from a man younger than 35 in good health. The rearrangement uses TRBV2 and TRBJ2-7; 7 bases are a match to TRBD1. This chain's CDR3 is CASRIDRDEQYF. DNA for the CDR3: TGTGCCAGCAGGATAGACAGGGACGAGCAGTACTTC.